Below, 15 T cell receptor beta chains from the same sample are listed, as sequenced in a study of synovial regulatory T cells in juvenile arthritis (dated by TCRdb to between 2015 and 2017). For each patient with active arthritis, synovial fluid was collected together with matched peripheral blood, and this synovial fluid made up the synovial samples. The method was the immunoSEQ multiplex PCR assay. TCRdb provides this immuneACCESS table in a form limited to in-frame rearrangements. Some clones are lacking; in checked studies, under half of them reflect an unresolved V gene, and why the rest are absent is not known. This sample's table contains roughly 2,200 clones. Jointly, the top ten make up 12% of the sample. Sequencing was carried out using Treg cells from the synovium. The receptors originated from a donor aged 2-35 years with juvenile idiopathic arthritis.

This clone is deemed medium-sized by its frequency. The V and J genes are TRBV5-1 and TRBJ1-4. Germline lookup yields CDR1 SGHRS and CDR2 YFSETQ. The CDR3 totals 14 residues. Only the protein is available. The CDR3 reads CASSGEPLNEKLFF.

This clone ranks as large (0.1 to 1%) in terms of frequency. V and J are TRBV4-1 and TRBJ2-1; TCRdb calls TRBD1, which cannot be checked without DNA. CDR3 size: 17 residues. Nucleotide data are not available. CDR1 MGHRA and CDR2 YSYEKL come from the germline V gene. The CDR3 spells CASSQEARGRPSLEQFF.

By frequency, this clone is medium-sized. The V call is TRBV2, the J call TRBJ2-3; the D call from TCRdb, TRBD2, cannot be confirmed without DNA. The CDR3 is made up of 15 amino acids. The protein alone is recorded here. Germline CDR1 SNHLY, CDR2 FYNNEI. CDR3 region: CASRPEATPTNTQYF.

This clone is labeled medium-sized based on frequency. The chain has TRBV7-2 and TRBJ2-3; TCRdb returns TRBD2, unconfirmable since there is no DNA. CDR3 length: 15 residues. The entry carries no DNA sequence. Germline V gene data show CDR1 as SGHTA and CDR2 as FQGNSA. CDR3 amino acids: CASSPIGLARDTQYF.

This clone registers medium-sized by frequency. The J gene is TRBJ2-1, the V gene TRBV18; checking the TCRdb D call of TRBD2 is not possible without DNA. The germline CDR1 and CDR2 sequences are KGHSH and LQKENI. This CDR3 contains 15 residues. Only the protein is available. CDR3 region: CASSPTSGGALVQFF.

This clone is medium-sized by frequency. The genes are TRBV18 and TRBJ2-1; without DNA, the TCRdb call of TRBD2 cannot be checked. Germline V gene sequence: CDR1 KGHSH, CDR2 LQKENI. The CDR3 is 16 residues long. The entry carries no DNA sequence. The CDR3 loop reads CASSLPGLAGYNEQFF. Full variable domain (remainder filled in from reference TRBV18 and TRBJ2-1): NAGVMQNPRHLVRRRGQEARLRCSPMKGHSHVYWYRQLPEEGLKFMVYLQKENIIDESGMPKERFSAEFPKEGPSILRIQQVVRGDSAAYFCASSLPGLAGYNEQFFGPGTRLTVL.

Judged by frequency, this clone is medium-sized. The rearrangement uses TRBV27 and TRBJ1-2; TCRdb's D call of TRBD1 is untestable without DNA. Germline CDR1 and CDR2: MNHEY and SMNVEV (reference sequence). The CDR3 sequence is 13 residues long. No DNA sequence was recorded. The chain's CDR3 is CASSFKRGGGYTF.

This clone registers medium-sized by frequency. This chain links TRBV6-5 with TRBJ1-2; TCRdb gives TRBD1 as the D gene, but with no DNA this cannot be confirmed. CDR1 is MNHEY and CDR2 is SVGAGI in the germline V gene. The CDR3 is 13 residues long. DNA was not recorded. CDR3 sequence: CASTKDRSYGYTF.

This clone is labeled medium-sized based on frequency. CDR3 loop: CASSFRLAGITDTQYF. The chain joins TRBV5-4 to TRBJ2-3; lacking DNA, the TRBD2 call made by TCRdb goes unchecked. The V gene's germline CDR1 is SGHNT and CDR2 YYREEE (reference sequence). The CDR3 is made up of 16 amino acids. No DNA was logged.

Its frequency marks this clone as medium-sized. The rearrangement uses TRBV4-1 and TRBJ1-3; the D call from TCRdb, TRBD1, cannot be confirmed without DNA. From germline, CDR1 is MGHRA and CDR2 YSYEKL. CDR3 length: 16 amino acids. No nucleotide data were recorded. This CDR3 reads CASSQGPGLGGNTIYF.

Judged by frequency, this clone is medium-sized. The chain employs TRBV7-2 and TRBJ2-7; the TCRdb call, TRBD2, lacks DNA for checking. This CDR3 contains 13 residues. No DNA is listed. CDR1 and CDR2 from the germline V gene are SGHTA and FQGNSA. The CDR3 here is CASSLGGTYEQYF.

CDR3 residues: CASSLQTQYF. V usage is TRBV7-9 and J usage is TRBJ2-3; absent DNA, TCRdb's TRBD1 call cannot be checked. The V gene's germline CDR1 is SEHNR and CDR2 FQNEAQ (reference sequence). The CDR3 is 10 amino acids. The DNA is not on file.

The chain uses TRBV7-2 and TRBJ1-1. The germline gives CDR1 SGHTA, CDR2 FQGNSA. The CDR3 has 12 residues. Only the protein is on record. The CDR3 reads CASSKNRVEAFF.

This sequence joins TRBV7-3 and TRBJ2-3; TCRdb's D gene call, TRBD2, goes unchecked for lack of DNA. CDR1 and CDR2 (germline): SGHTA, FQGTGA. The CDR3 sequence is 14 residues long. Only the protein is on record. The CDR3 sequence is CASSLTSGTDTQYF.

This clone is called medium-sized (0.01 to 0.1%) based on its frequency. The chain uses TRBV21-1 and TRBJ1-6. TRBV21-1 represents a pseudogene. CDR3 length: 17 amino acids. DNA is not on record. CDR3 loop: CASSPPWGGGRNSPLHF.